A single sample is the source of the 23 T cell receptor beta chains below, sequenced in a study of human T cells and chemical hapten exposure. Time point given: patch test 3, about 24 weeks after DPC sensitization. Treatment in this sample: therapeutic diphenylcyclopropenone sensitization with weekly scalp DPC. Each CDR3 protein is one row after TCRdb ran MiXCR on the RACE reads. Of about 160,000 distinct CDR3 sequences listed, 25% to 35% are singletons. Sequenced here: whole blood, sampled in connection with sensitization to the hapten diphenylcyclopropenone (DPC). These receptors all come from a woman aged 18-35 years with alopecia areata. Some clones in this sample may be carry-over from other donors' samples.

The rearrangement uses TRBV10-3 and TRBJ1-1; 8 positions match TRBD1. Trimming took 6 bases from V and 6 from J; bases not matched to a gene: 9. The CDR3 is made up of 14 amino acids. The germline V gene has CDR1 ENHRY and CDR2 SYGVKD. This CDR3 reads CAIRETGVGAEAFF. DNA of the CDR3: TGTGCCATCAGGGAGACAGGGGTAGGAGCTGAAGCTTTCTTT.

In its sample, this clonotype was seen many times. V and J are TRBV28 and TRBJ1-2; D remains unclear. This CDR3 spans 13 amino acids. V was shortened by 3 bases and J by 0 bases, with 5 bases between the two germline ends. Germline CDR1 reads MDHEN; CDR2 reads SYDVKM. CDR3 protein: CASSFAANYGYTF. CDR3 DNA: TGTGCCAGCAGTTTCGCTGCTAACTATGGCTACACCTTC.

CDR3 protein: CASSLGLAGLNEQFF. In DNA form, the CDR3 reads TGTGCCAGCAGCTTAGGGCTAGCGGGGCTCAATGAGCAGTTCTTC. This chain connects TRBV7-3 to TRBJ2-1, with 9 bases that match TRBD2. Germline CDR1 is SGHTA and CDR2 is FQGTGA. Germline trimming cut 2 bases from V and 6 bases from J; bases unmatched to any gene: 5. CDR3 length: 15 amino acids.

V is TRBV7-2 and J is TRBJ2-5; D possibly matches TRBD1 or TRBD2 (5 bases each). The CDR3 loop spans 14 amino acids. The V gene lost 5 bases and the J gene lost 4 bases, with 14 bases spanning the gap. The V gene's germline CDR1 is SGHTA and CDR2 FQGNSA. CDR3 DNA sequence: TGTGCCAGCAGCCCACAGGCCCGGGGAGAGACCCAGTACTTC. Protein: CASSPQARGETQYF.

This clonotype showed up many times. This chain joins TRBV12-3 or TRBV12-4 and TRBJ1-3; no firm D call. The CDR3 extends over 12 amino acids. V was trimmed by 6 bases and J by 4 bases, leaving 7 bases between them. CDR3 coding DNA: TGTGCCAGCAGCTTGTCCGGAAACACCATATATTTT. This gives the protein CASSLSGNTIYF.

V and J are TRBV6-5 and TRBJ2-1, with 9 bases aligning to TRBD1. From germline, CDR1 is MNHEY and CDR2 SVGAGI. The CDR3 is 13 residues long. Trimming took 6 bases from V and 7 from J; bases not matched to a gene: 4. The CDR3 is CASSRDRVNEQFF. CDR3 bases: TGTGCCAGCAGCCGGGACAGGGTAAATGAGCAGTTCTTC.

In its sample, this clonotype was seen a few times. Sequence at one end of the junction differs from germline and may be a read error. V usage is TRBV7-9 and J usage is TRBJ1-1; D might be TRBD1 (5 bases). The CDR3 length is 12 residues. Germline loops: CDR1 SEHNR, CDR2 FQNEAQ (reference sequence). The CDR3 protein is CASSRIWTDRVF. The CDR3 nucleotides are TGTGCCAGCAGCCGAATCTGGACCGACAGAGTCTTT.

The V call is TRBV9, the J call TRBJ2-1; D is undetermined. The CDR3 consists of 14 residues. Germline V gene sequence: CDR1 SGDLS, CDR2 YYNGEE. The ends were cut back, 2 bases at V and 7 bases at J, with 13 bases in the middle. The DNA of the CDR3 is TGTGCCAGCAGCGTTAGTAAAGGGTCGAATGAGCAGTTCTTC. It yields the protein CASSVSKGSNEQFF.

This chain uses TRBV25-1 with TRBJ2-7, with 7 bases that match TRBD1. Germline values: CDR1 MGHDK, CDR2 SYGVNS. The CDR3 is made up of 15 amino acids. V dropped 4 bases and J dropped 1; count of bases not matched to a gene: 7. The CDR3 is CASSGGRGRSYEQYF. As DNA, the CDR3 is TGTGCCAGCAGTGGCGGCAGGGGGAGATCCTACGAGCAGTACTTC.

The chain recombines TRBV5-1 with TRBJ2-7; tentative D call: TRBD2 (6 bases). The CDR3 covers 14 residues. V lost 5 bases to trimming and J lost 3 bases, with 15 bases between them. Germline V gene data show CDR1 as SGHRS and CDR2 as YFSETQ. The CDR3, as DNA: TGCGCCAGCAGGATACTAGCCGGGGGCTACGAGCAGTACTTC. It codes for CASRILAGGYEQYF.

This chain joins TRBV4-3 and TRBJ1-4; D ambiguous. Germline lookup yields CDR1 LGHNA and CDR2 YSLEER. The CDR3 runs to 14 residues. The V gene lost 0 bases and the J gene lost 6 bases, with 8 bases spanning the gap. The CDR3 reads CASSQEGLDEKLFF. The CDR3 DNA reads as TGCGCCAGCAGCCAAGAAGGGCTTGATGAAAAACTGTTTTTT.

The rearrangement uses TRBV11-2 and TRBJ2-7; 9 bases align to TRBD1. CDR1 SGHAT and CDR2 FQNNGV come from the germline V gene. The CDR3 covers 13 residues. V lost 5 bases and J lost 4; bases outside the gene matches: 3. The CDR3 coding sequence is TGTGCCAGCAGCAAGGACAGGGGATACGAGCAGTACTTC. Translating gives CASSKDRGYEQYF. Drawing the rest from reference TRBV11-2 and TRBJ2-7, the complete variable domain is EAGVAQSPRYKIIEKRQSVAFWCNPISGHATLYWYQQILGQGPKLLIQFQNNGVVDDSQLPKDRFSAERLKGVDSTLKIQPAKLEDSAVYLCASSKDRGYEQYFGPGTRLTVT.

Many counts were recorded for this clonotype. The genes are TRBV7-9 and TRBJ1-2; D gene unclear. The V end was cut by 3 bases, the J end by 7 bases, with 9 bases between. The CDR3 is 12 amino acids. Germline V lookup: CDR1 SEHNR, CDR2 FQNEAQ (reference sequence). For the CDR3, the DNA is TGTGCCAGCAGCTTTTCCGGTGGTGGCTACACCTTC. Its translation: CASSFSGGGYTF.

V is TRBV14 and J is TRBJ2-3; D is undetermined. CDR3 length: 14 amino acids. Germline CDR1 reads SGHDN; CDR2 reads FVKESK. V was clipped by 4 bases and J by 4 bases, with 12 bases between them. The CDR3 reads CASSPRSQADTQYF. CDR3 coding DNA: TGTGCCAGCAGCCCAAGAAGTCAGGCAGATACGCAGTATTTT.

The chain combines TRBV29-1 with TRBJ1-1; D is unresolved. The CDR3 runs to 13 residues. Germline lookup yields CDR1 SQVTM and CDR2 ANQGSEA. V was pared by 4 bases and J by 1 base, with 10 bases between. The CDR3, as DNA: TGCAGCGTTGTGGTACTGCAGAACACTGAAGCTTTCTTT. Translated: CSVVVLQNTEAFF.

This clonotype has more than one count but fewer than ten. This chain connects TRBV7-2 to TRBJ2-1; no clear D. Looked up from germline, CDR1 is SGHTA and CDR2 is FQGNSA. The CDR3 is 15 amino acids. V was clipped by 5 bases and J by 0 bases, with 11 bases between them. CDR3 sequence reads: CASSPRSSSYNEQFF. CDR3 sequence (DNA): TGTGCCAGCAGCCCTCGGAGCTCCTCCTACAATGAGCAGTTCTTC.

The rearrangement links TRBV5-1 to TRBJ2-3, with D maybe TRBD2 (6 bases). Germline V gives CDR1 SGHRS, CDR2 YFSETQ. CDR3 size: 14 residues. Trimming removed 10 bases at V and 0 bases at J, with 15 bases between. The CDR3 nucleotides read TGCGCCTCTTTCCCCGGGACTAGCACAGATACGCAGTATTTT. Amino acids: CASFPGTSTDTQYF.

This chain uses TRBV29-1 with TRBJ2-1; D possibly corresponds to TRBD2 (6 bases). Trimming stripped 4 bases from V and 4 bases from J, with 17 bases between. There are 15 residues in the CDR3. The germline V gene encodes CDR1 SQVTM and CDR2 ANQGSEA. The CDR3 region has the DNA TGCAGCGTTGGGGGACGGGGGTCCGCGTACAATGAGCAGTTCTTC. Translation: CSVGGRGSAYNEQFF.

The V gene is TRBV10-3, the J gene TRBJ2-7, with 11 bases fitting TRBD2. There are 14 residues in the CDR3. V shed 5 bases, J shed 3 bases, and the junction held 3 bases outside the gene matches. Germline V gene data show CDR1 as ENHRY and CDR2 as SYGVKD. CDR3 nucleotides: TGTGCCATCAGTAATACTAGCGGGAGCTACGAGCAGTACTTC. It yields the protein CAISNTSGSYEQYF.

The table lists this clonotype with a few counts. Written as DNA, the CDR3 is TGCGCCAGCAGCTTCCGGGACCCTAGCACAGATACGCAGTATTTT. It translates to CASSFRDPSTDTQYF. This chain uses TRBV5-1 with TRBJ2-3; either TRBD1 or TRBD2 may supply D (5 bases each). Per germline, CDR1 SGHRS and CDR2 YFSETQ. V was cut by 2 bases and J by 0 bases, with 10 bases left in between. CDR3 length equals 15 residues.

The chain employs TRBV4-2 and TRBJ2-7; D is unclear. This CDR3 is built from 15 residues. Germline V gives CDR1 LGHNA, CDR2 YNFKEQ. Trimming cost V 3 bases and J 0 bases, with 12 bases left between them. The CDR3 spells CASSHLQPNSYEQYF. DNA of the CDR3: TGTGCCAGCAGCCACTTACAGCCCAACTCCTACGAGCAGTACTTC.

CDR3 region: CASSQGLSAYEQYF. CDR3 DNA sequence: TGCGCCAGCAGCCAAGGGCTTAGCGCCTACGAGCAGTACTTC. The chain links TRBV4-1 to TRBJ2-7; a possible D gene is TRBD2 (5 bases). Germline values: CDR1 MGHRA, CDR2 YSYEKL. The ends were cut back, 1 base at V and 2 bases at J, with 9 bases in the middle. CDR3 length equals 14 residues.

V and J are TRBV10-3 and TRBJ2-7, with no clear D. Germline CDR1 and CDR2: ENHRY and SYGVKD. V was trimmed by 6 bases and J by 2 bases, leaving 8 bases between them. This CDR3 is built from 12 residues. CDR3 loop: CAISAGTYEQYF. The CDR3, as DNA: TGTGCCATCAGCGCAGGCACCTACGAGCAGTACTTC.